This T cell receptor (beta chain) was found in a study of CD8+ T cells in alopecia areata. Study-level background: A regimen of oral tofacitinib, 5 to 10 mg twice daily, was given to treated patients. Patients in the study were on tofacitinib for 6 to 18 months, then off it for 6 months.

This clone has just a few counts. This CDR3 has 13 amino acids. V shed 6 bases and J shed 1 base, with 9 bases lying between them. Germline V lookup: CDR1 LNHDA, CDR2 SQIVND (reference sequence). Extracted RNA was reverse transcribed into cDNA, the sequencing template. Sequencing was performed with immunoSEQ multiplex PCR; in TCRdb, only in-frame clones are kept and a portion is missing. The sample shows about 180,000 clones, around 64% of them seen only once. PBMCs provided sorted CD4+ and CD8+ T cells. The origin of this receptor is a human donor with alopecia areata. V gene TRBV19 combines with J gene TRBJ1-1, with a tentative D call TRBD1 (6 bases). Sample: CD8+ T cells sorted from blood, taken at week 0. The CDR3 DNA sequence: TGTGCCAGTAGAGGGGGGGCGAACACTGAAGCTTTCTTT. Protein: CASRGGANTEAFF. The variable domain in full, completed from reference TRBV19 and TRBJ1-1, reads DGGITQSPKYLFRKEGQNVTLSCEQNLNHDAMYWYRQDPGQGLRLIYYSQIVNDFQKGDIAEGYSVSREKKESFPLTVTSAQKNPTAFYLCASRGGANTEAFFGQGTRLTVV.